Sequencing of this T cell receptor (beta chain) was carried out in a study of long-term antiretroviral therapy in people with HIV. Overall study results and limits: Controls exceeded HIV repertoires in CDR3 length range. The clones with expansion before ART were dominant in the repertoire at all time points.

The authors ran the immunoSEQ assay, v3.0, at survey level. Assay used: immunoSEQ multiplex PCR; TCRdb lists only in-frame clones, some missing. This sample carries about 20,000 clones, 80% of them seen once, and the ten largest clones take about 11%. This clone was observed a handful of times. Its target is not known. Deletions cut 2 bases from V and 0 bases from J, with 16 bases between. This CDR3 region has 16 residues. Germline V gene sequence: CDR1 GTSNPN, CDR2 SVGIG (reference sequence). The chain is built from TRBV30 and TRBJ1-1, with D perhaps TRBD1 (6 bases). Here the sequenced sample was unsorted PBMCs, taken 0.2 years after starting antiretroviral therapy. The TCR comes from a woman aged 35 to 49 with HIV. The CDR3 reads CAWSTWGLELNTEAFF. The CDR3 region has the DNA TGTGCCTGGAGTACGTGGGGGCTTGAGTTGAACACTGAAGCTTTCTTT.